This entry lists 9 T cell receptor beta chains sequenced from one sample in a study of cytomegalovirus exposure and HLA in healthy donors. Primers included in the PCR were 60 Vbeta and 13 Jbeta primers. Profiled with immunoSEQ multiplex PCR; TCRdb holds only in-frame clones, not every one. This sample has fewer than 250,000 clones, with around 79% found just once. Specimen: PBMCs. Every receptor here comes from a male donor in good health and CMV-seronegative.

The chain has TRBV20-1 and TRBJ2-7; TRBD2 might be the D (6 bases). Germline CDR1 is DFQATT and CDR2 is SNEGSKA (reference sequence). The CDR3 extends over 11 amino acids. V lost 4 bases, J lost 5 bases, and 9 bases lay in between. CDR3 DNA: TGCAGTGCTAAACTAGCAAACGAGCAGTACTTC. Residues: CSAKLANEQYF.

This chain uses TRBV7-2 with TRBJ2-1, with 10 bases identical to TRBD2. The CDR3 has 18 residues. Germline V gene lookup returns CDR1 SGHTA and CDR2 FQGNSA. Trimming at V came to 1 base and at J to 6 bases, leaving 12 bases not matched to a gene. The CDR3 is CASSLELAGAETPNEQFF. The CDR3, as DNA: TGTGCCAGCAGCTTAGAGCTAGCGGGAGCCGAGACTCCCAATGAGCAGTTCTTC.

CDR3 amino acids: CASSYGDRVHGYTF. CDR3 coding DNA: TGTGCCAGCAGTTACGGGGACAGGGTCCATGGCTACACCTTC. The chain links TRBV6-5 to TRBJ1-2; TRBD1 agrees at 9 bases. Germline V gives CDR1 MNHEY, CDR2 SVGAGI. This CDR3 is 14 amino acids long. The junction had 4 bases not matched to a gene; V was cut back by 2 bases and J by 6 bases.

The rearrangement joins TRBV4-3 to TRBJ1-1; weak D call: TRBD1 (5 bases). CDR3 length: 14 residues. Germline CDR1 reads LGHNA; CDR2 reads YSLEER. Trimming stripped 1 base from V and 10 bases from J, with 16 bases between. CDR3 sequence (DNA): TGCGCCAGCAGCCAAGTAGGGCAGGGCATTTCAGCTTTCTTT. Residues: CASSQVGQGISAFF.

V is TRBV2 and J is TRBJ2-2; 7 nucleotides match TRBD2. Germline V gene data show CDR1 as SNHLY and CDR2 as FYNNEI. The V gene end was trimmed by 5 bases and the J gene end by 4 bases; junction bases not matched to a gene: 10. The CDR3 is made up of 16 amino acids. The CDR3 coding sequence is TGTGCCAGCAGTCCGTACGCGGGAGCAGGCACCGGGGAGCTGTTTTTT. Its translation is CASSPYAGAGTGELFF.

The chain carries TRBV19 and TRBJ2-1, with 12 bases lining up with TRBD2. There are 15 residues in the CDR3. V shed 5 bases, J shed 9 bases, and the junction held 8 bases outside the gene matches. CDR1 is LNHDA, CDR2 SQIVND, per germline (reference sequence). The CDR3: CASSPQELAGGEQFF. In DNA, the CDR3 is TGTGCCAGTAGTCCCCAGGAACTAGCGGGGGGTGAGCAGTTCTTC.

V gene TRBV10-3 combines with J gene TRBJ2-7; 7 bases fit TRBD1. CDR1 is ENHRY and CDR2 is SYGVKD in the germline V gene. The CDR3 has 15 amino acids. V lost 0 bases, J lost 1 base, and 3 bases stayed unmatched. As DNA, the CDR3 is TGTGCCATCAGTGAGTCACAACAGGGGTCCTACGAGCAGTACTTC. Translated, it gives CAISESQQGSYEQYF.

The chain joins TRBV7-6 to TRBJ2-3, with 11 bases identical to TRBD2. Trimming at V came to 5 bases and at J to 4 bases, leaving 8 bases not matched to a gene. The germline V gene encodes CDR1 SGHVS and CDR2 FNYEAQ. The CDR3 contains 16 residues. DNA for the CDR3: TGTGCCAGCAGCCCCTCGACTAGCGGGGTTGCAGATACGCAGTATTTT. Translation: CASSPSTSGVADTQYF.

The chain carries TRBV29-1 and TRBJ1-1, with a possible D match to TRBD1 (5 bases). The CDR3 is made up of 11 amino acids. Trimming took off 0 bases at V and 10 bases at J, with 9 bases between the two ends. Germline V CDR1 and CDR2: SQVTM, ANQGSEA. CDR3 loop: CSVEEWGRAFF. CDR3 coding DNA: TGCAGCGTTGAAGAATGGGGCCGAGCTTTCTTT.